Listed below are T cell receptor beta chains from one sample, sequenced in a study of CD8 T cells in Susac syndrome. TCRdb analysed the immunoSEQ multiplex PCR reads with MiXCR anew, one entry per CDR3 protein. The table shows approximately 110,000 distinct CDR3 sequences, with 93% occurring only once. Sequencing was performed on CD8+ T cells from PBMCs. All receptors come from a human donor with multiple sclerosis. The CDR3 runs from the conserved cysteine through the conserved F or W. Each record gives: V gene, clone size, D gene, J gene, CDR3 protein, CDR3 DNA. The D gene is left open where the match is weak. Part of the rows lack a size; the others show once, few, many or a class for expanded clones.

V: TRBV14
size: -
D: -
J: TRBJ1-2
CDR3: CASSQVGGVGYTF
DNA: TGTGCCAGCAGCCAAGTCGGGGGAGTTGGCTACACCTTC

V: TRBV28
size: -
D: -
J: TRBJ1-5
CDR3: CASGPYSNQPQHF
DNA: TGTGCCAGCGGACCTTATAGCAATCAGCCCCAGCATTTT

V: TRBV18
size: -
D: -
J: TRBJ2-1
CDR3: CASSGPGDEQFF
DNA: TGTGCCAGCTCGGGACCAGGGGATGAGCAGTTCTTC

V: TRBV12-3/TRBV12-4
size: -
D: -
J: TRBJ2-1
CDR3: CASSLAELEQFF
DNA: TGTGCCAGCAGTTTAGCAGAGCTTGAGCAGTTCTTC

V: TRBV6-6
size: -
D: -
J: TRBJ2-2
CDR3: CASRLNTGELFF
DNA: TGTGCCAGCAGACTTAACACCGGGGAGCTGTTTTTT

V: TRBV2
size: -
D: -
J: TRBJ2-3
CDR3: CASSRRDTRGSTDTQYF
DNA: TGTGCCAGCAGCCGAAGGGACACCCGAGGGAGCACAGATACGCAGTATTTT

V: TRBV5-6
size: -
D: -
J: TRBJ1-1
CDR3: CASSLGPGGLGGPEAFF
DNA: TGTGCCAGCAGCTTGGGTCCTGGGGGCCTGGGTGGCCCTGAAGCTTTCTTT

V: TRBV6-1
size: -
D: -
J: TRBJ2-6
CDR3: CASSPRGSAGANVLTF
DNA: TGTGCCAGCAGTCCAAGGGGGTCCGCTGGGGCCAACGTCCTGACTTTC

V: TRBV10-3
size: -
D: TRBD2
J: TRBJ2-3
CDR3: CAIGGTSGASTDTQYF
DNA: TGTGCCATCGGGGGGACTAGCGGGGCTAGCACAGATACGCAGTATTTT

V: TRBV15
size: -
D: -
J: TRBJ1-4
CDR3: CATRTGYATNEKLFF
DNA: TGTGCCACCAGGACGGGCTACGCAACTAATGAAAAACTGTTTTTT

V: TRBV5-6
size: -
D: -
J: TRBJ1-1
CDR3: CASSFLGAEAFF
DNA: TGTGCCAGCAGCTTTCTCGGGGCTGAAGCTTTCTTT

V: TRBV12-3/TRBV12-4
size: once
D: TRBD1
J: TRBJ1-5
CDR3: CASSLITGGNQPQHF
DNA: TGTGCCAGCAGTTTGATTACAGGGGGCAATCAGCCCCAGCATTTT

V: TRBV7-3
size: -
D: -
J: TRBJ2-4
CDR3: CASRSIQNIQYF
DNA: TGTGCCAGCAGGTCCATCCAAAACATTCAGTACTTC

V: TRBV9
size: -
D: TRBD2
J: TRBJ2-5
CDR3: CASSASGSHGETQYF
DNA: TGTGCCAGCAGCGCTAGCGGGTCCCACGGGGAGACCCAGTACTTC

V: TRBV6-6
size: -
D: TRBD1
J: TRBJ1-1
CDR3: CASSAGGDTEAFF
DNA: TGTGCCAGCAGCGCAGGGGGGGACACTGAAGCTTTCTTT

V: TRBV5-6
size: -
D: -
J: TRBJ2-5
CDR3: CASSPTVQETQYF
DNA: TGTGCCAGCAGCCCCACAGTTCAAGAGACCCAGTACTTC

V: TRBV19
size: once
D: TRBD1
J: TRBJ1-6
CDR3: CASSLRQGLSPLHF
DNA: TGTGCCAGTAGTTTACGACAGGGGCTCTCACCCCTCCACTTT

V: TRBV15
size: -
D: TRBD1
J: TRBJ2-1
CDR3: CATSRGQGANEQFF
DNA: TGTGCCACCAGCAGAGGACAGGGGGCCAATGAGCAGTTCTTC

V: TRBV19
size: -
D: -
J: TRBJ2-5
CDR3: CASSPLNGQETQYF
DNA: TGTGCCAGTAGTCCCCTAAACGGCCAAGAGACCCAGTACTTC

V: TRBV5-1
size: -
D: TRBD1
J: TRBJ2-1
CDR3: CASSLRQGVRNEQFF
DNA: TGCGCCAGCAGCTTGAGGCAGGGGGTACGCAATGAGCAGTTCTTC

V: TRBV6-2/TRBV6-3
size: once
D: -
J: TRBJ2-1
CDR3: CASSTTLGVNEQFF
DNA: TGTGCCAGCAGTACAACTTTAGGGGTCAATGAGCAGTTCTTC

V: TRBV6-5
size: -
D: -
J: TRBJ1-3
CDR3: CASSYTRLLSSGNTIYF
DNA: TGTGCCAGCAGTTACACCCGGTTACTGAGCTCTGGAAACACCATATATTTT

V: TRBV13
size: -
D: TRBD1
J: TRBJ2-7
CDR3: CASRTGMTGGSYEQYF
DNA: TGTGCCAGCAGGACAGGAATGACAGGGGGCTCCTACGAGCAGTACTTC

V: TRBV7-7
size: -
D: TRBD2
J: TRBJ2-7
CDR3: CASSLGPGGGYEQYF
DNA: TGTGCCAGCAGCCTTGGGCCCGGGGGGGGCTACGAGCAGTACTTC

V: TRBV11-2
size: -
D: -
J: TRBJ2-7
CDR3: CASSLTPGRRAYEQYF
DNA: TGTGCCAGCAGCTTAACTCCCGGTCGTAGGGCCTACGAGCAGTACTTC

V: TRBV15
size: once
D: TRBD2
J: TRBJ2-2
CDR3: CATSRDSGLAGYTGELFF
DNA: TGTGCCACCAGCAGAGATTCAGGGCTAGCGGGGTACACCGGGGAGCTGTTTTTT

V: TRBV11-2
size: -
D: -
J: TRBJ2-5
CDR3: CASSMRYPETQYF
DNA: TGTGCCAGCAGCATGAGGTATCCGGAGACCCAGTACTTC

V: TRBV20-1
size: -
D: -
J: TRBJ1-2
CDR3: CSARVGNGYTF
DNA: TGCAGTGCTAGAGTAGGGAATGGCTACACCTTC

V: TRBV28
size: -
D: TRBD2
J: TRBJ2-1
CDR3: CASSLLASGRGNEQFF
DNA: TGTGCCAGCAGTTTATTAGCTAGCGGGAGAGGTAATGAGCAGTTCTTC

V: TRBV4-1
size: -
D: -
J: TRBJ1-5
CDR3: CASSSRDLSNQPQHF
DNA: TGCGCCAGCAGCTCCCGGGACCTGAGCAATCAGCCCCAGCATTTT

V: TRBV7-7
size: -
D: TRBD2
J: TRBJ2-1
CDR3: CASSRTSGEYNEQFF
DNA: TGTGCCAGCAGCCGGACTAGCGGGGAATACAATGAGCAGTTCTTC

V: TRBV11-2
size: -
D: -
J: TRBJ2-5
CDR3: CASSLGYRAGETQYF
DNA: TGTGCCAGCAGCTTGGGCTACAGGGCTGGAGAGACCCAGTACTTC

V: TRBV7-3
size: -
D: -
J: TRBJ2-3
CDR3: CASSSRRVGTDTQYF
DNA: TGTGCCAGCAGCTCCCGGAGGGTCGGCACAGATACGCAGTATTTT

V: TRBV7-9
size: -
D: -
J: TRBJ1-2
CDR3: CASSSRPDDYTF
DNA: TGTGCCAGCAGCTCACGACCCGATGACTACACCTTC

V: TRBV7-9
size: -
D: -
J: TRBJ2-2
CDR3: CASSLVEFANTGELFF
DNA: TGTGCCAGCAGCTTAGTGGAGTTCGCGAACACCGGGGAGCTGTTTTTT

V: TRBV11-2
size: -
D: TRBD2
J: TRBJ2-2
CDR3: CASSLKRTSYTGELFF
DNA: TGTGCCAGCAGCTTAAAGAGGACTAGCTACACCGGGGAGCTGTTTTTT

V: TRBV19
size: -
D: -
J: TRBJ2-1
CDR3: CASSIGVPVFYNEQFF
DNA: TGTGCCAGTAGTATAGGGGTTCCGGTGTTCTACAATGAGCAGTTCTTC

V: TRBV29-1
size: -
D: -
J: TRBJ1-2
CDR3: CSVDTGFLYGYTF
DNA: TGCAGCGTTGACACAGGGTTTTTGTATGGCTACACCTTC

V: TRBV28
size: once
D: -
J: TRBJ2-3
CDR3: CASSLDGDTQYF
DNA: TGTGCCAGCAGTCTAGACGGAGATACGCAGTATTTT

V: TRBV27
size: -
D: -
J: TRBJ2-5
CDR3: CASSLGQGGKTQYF
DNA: TGTGCCAGCAGTTTAGGGCAGGGGGGTAAGACCCAGTACTTC

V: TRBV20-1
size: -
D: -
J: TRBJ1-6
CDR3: CSARDRVGARNSPLHF
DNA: TGCAGTGCTAGAGATCGAGTGGGGGCTAGGAATTCACCCCTCCACTTT

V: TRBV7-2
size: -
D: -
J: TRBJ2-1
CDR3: CASSQRAVLEQFF
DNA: TGTGCCAGCAGCCAACGGGCCGTCCTTGAGCAGTTCTTC

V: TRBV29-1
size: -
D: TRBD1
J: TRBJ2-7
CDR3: CSVEVPRDRGSYEQYF
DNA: TGCAGCGTTGAGGTTCCCCGGGACAGGGGGTCCTACGAGCAGTACTTC

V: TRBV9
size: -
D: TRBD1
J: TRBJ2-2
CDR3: CASSPGPGQGDTGELFF
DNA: TGTGCCAGCAGCCCCGGACCGGGACAGGGAGATACCGGGGAGCTGTTTTTT

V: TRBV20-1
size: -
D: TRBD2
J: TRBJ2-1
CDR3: CSARGLALSSYNEQFF
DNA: TGCAGTGCTAGGGGACTAGCGTTAAGCTCCTACAATGAGCAGTTCTTC

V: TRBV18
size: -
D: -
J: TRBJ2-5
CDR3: CASSPFGSPNQETQYF
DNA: TGTGCCAGCTCACCTTTCGGGAGCCCTAACCAAGAGACCCAGTACTTC

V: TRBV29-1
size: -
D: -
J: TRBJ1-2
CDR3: CSVENRDHYGYTF
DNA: TGCAGCGTTGAAAACCGGGACCACTATGGCTACACCTTC

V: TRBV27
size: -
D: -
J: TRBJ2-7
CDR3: CASSSVRGYEQYF
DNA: TGTGCCAGCAGTTCGGTACGTGGCTACGAGCAGTACTTC

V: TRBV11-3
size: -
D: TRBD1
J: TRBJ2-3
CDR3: CASILPGTGGSDTQYF
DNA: TGTGCCAGCATACTCCCCGGGACAGGGGGATCAGATACGCAGTATTTT

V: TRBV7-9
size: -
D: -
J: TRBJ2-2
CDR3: CASSPAGGATGELFF
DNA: TGTGCCAGCAGTCCCGCCGGAGGTGCCACCGGGGAGCTGTTTTTT

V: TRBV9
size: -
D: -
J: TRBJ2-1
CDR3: CASTNGDSNEQFF
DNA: TGTGCCAGCACTAACGGGGATAGTAATGAGCAGTTCTTC

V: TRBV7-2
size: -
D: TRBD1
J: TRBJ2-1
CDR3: CASSRTGIGNEQFF
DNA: TGTGCCAGCAGCCGGACAGGGATCGGCAATGAGCAGTTCTTC

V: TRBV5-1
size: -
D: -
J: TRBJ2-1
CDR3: CASSLGRGQFF
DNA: TGCGCCAGCAGCTTGGGGCGTGGGCAGTTCTTC